The TCR beta chain described here comes from a study of CD8+ T cells in alopecia areata. Study context: At a dose of 5 to 10 mg twice daily, oral tofacitinib was given to treated patients.

Reverse transcription of extracted RNA yielded cDNA, which provided the sequencing template. The table came from immunoSEQ multiplex PCR; TCRdb's copy has only in-frame clones and leaves some out. This sample yields more than 110,000 clones, of which roughly 50% are seen a single time; roughly 6.7% belongs to the top ten. Germline-derived CDR1 and CDR2 are KGHSH and LQKENI. The CDR3 sequence is 15 residues long. V shed 6 bases and J 4 bases; nucleotides not matched to a gene: 11. From alopecia areata patients, lesional scalp punch biopsies and peripheral blood were collected. The receptor was isolated from a human donor with alopecia areata. Specimen: CD4+ T cells sorted from blood, collected at week 0. V usage is TRBV18 and J usage is TRBJ1-1, with TRBD1 matching over 7 bases. The CDR3 DNA reads as TGTGCCAGCTCCCTGAATGAGGGGGCGGGCACTGAAGCTTTCTTT. Its translation: CASSLNEGAGTEAFF.